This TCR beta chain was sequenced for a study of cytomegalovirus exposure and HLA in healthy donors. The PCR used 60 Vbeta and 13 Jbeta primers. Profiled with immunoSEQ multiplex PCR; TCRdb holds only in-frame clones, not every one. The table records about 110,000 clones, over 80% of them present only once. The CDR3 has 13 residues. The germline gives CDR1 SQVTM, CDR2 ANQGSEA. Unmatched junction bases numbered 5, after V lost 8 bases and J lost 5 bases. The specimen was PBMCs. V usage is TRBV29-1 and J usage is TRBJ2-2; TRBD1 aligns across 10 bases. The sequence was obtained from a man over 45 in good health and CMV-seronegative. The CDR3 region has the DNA TGCAGCACTCGGACAGGGGGGACCGGGGAGCTGTTTTTT. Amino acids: CSTRTGGTGELFF.